One and the same sample provided the 30 T cell receptor beta chains below, sequenced in a study of OX40 agonist ivuxolimab in advanced cancers. The method was immunoSEQ multiplex PCR; TCRdb's version includes in-frame clones alone and lacks a portion of them. This table holds more than 80,000 clones, 91% found once. Sequences were derived from CD4+ or CD8+ T cells sorted from blood, sampled in a trial of the OX40 agonist ivuxolimab. These receptors all stem from an adult with an advanced solid tumor such as melanoma, head and neck, liver or kidney cancer.

V gene TRBV7-9 combines with J gene TRBJ1-2; D gene uncertain. The CDR3 loop spans 14 amino acids. V was cut by 11 bases and J by 1 base, with 17 bases left in between. Germline CDR1 reads SEHNR; CDR2 reads FQNEAQ (reference sequence). The CDR3, as DNA: TGTGCCCAAGATAGGGAGCCGGATAACTATGGCTACACCTTC. Protein sequence: CAQDREPDNYGYTF.

The chain couples TRBV28 to TRBJ2-7; no definite D call. V was shortened by 3 bases and J by 3 bases, with 6 bases between the two germline ends. The length of the CDR3 is 12 residues. Germline V gene sequence: CDR1 MDHEN, CDR2 SYDVKM. CDR3 amino acids: CASSFPHYEQYF. The DNA of the CDR3 is TGTGCCAGCAGTTTCCCCCACTACGAGCAGTACTTC.

This clone was counted once. The V call is TRBV6-5, the J call TRBJ2-1, with D tentatively TRBD1 or TRBD2 (5 bases each). The CDR3 sequence is 15 residues long. The V gene lost 6 bases and the J gene lost 7 bases, with 19 bases spanning the gap. The germline V gene has CDR1 MNHEY and CDR2 SVGAGI. DNA of the CDR3: TGTGCCAGCAGCTCGTCCCCGGGACCTCTAAATGAGCAGTTCTTC. It encodes CASSSSPGPLNEQFF.

The V call is TRBV5-8, the J call TRBJ2-1, with TRBD2 identical over 13 bases. Germline V CDR1 and CDR2: SGHTS, YDEGEE. J gave up 10 bases and V 2 bases, and 3 bases lay outside the gene matches. The CDR3 spans 14 residues. The CDR3 coding sequence is TGTGCCAGCAGCTTCCCACTAGCGGGAGGGGAGCAGTTCTTC. Translation: CASSFPLAGGEQFF.

This clone is a singleton in its sample. This chain connects TRBV28 to TRBJ1-4, with 7 bases lining up with TRBD1. Germline CDR1 reads MDHEN; CDR2 reads SYDVKM. The CDR3 runs to 16 residues. V was clipped by 6 bases and J by 4 bases; unmatched bases: 11. The CDR3 protein is CASRVSTGRGNEKLFF. Here the CDR3 DNA reads TGTGCCAGCAGGGTTTCGACAGGGAGAGGTAATGAAAAACTGTTTTTT. The whole variable domain, filled in from reference TRBV28 and TRBJ1-4, reads DVKVTQSSRYLVKRTGEKVFLECVQDMDHENMFWYRQDPGLGLRLIYFSYDVKMKEKGDIPEGYSVSREKKERFSLILESASTNQTSMYLCASRVSTGRGNEKLFFGSGTQLSVL.

V is TRBV27 and J is TRBJ2-1; 12 bases fit TRBD2. The germline CDR1 and CDR2 sequences are MNHEY and SMNVEV (reference sequence). V lost 2 bases and J lost 9; bases outside the gene matches: 2. The length of the CDR3 is 14 residues. The CDR3 here is CASSLLAGGREQFF. The CDR3 bases are TGTGCCAGCAGTTTACTAGCGGGGGGGCGTGAGCAGTTCTTC.

This clone showed up just a few times. V usage is TRBV4-1 and J usage is TRBJ1-5; D unresolved. The ends were cut back, 2 bases at V and 4 bases at J, with 9 bases in the middle. The CDR3 length is 14 residues. Germline-derived CDR1 and CDR2 are MGHRA and YSYEKL. CDR3 loop: CASSQPHSNQPQHF. The CDR3 coding sequence is TGCGCCAGCAGCCAACCTCACAGTAATCAGCCCCAGCATTTT.

This clone appeared once. This chain links TRBV19 with TRBJ2-1; TRBD1 might be the D (6 bases). V gave up 8 bases and J gave up 7 bases, with 27 bases separating them. The germline gives CDR1 LNHDA, CDR2 SQIVND (reference sequence). CDR3 length: 17 amino acids. The CDR3 spells CASGLTRPQGVLNEQFF. The CDR3 bases are TGTGCCAGTGGGTTAACCCGCCCACAGGGTGTGCTGAATGAGCAGTTCTTC.

The rearrangement joins TRBV10-3 to TRBJ1-2, with D perhaps TRBD1 (5 bases). V lost 4 bases, J lost 0 bases, and 18 bases lay in between. Germline loops: CDR1 ENHRY, CDR2 SYGVKD. This CDR3 is 17 amino acids long. For the CDR3, the DNA is TGTGCCATCAGTGGGGCCCCCCTTGGACACACTAACTATGGCTACACCTTC. The encoded protein is CAISGAPLGHTNYGYTF.

This clone was counted a single time. This chain uses TRBV18 with TRBJ2-1; 13 bases line up with TRBD2. CDR3 length: 16 residues. With V trimmed by 1 base and J by 7 bases, 4 bases remained unmatched. Germline V gene data show CDR1 as KGHSH and CDR2 as LQKENI. CDR3 residues: CASSPLTSGGRNEQFF. Here the CDR3 DNA reads TGTGCCAGCTCACCACTGACTAGCGGGGGGCGGAATGAGCAGTTCTTC.

The J gene is TRBJ1-1, the V gene TRBV5-4, with 7 bases identical to TRBD1. Per the germline V gene, CDR1 is SGHNT and CDR2 is YYREEE (reference sequence). J was trimmed by 0 bases and V by 3 bases; bases with no gene match: 8. CDR3 size: 16 residues. The CDR3 nucleotides read TGTGCCAGCAGCTCGGGGAGACAGGGTGTGAACACTGAAGCTTTCTTT. Residues: CASSSGRQGVNTEAFF.

The chain joins TRBV10-3 to TRBJ1-5; D ambiguous. V lost 0 bases, J lost 9 bases, and 15 bases lay in between. This CDR3 is built from 15 residues. Germline V gene data show CDR1 as ENHRY and CDR2 as SYGVKD. The CDR3 region is CAISESGGSLRPQHF. CDR3 sequence (DNA): TGTGCCATCAGTGAGTCAGGAGGGTCCCTGCGGCCCCAGCATTTT.

The chain has TRBV30 and TRBJ1-1; D gene unclear. CDR1 GTSNPN and CDR2 SVGIG come from the germline V gene (reference sequence). This CDR3 is built from 13 residues. V was clipped by 1 base and J by 0 bases, with 6 bases between them. In DNA, the CDR3 is TGTGCCTGGAGTGACATGCTGAACACTGAAGCTTTCTTT. Its translation: CAWSDMLNTEAFF.

The chain joins TRBV7-9 to TRBJ2-1; D uncertain. CDR3 size: 12 residues. Trimming took 7 bases from V and 7 from J, leaving 11 bases between them. Looked up from germline, CDR1 is SEHNR and CDR2 is FQNEAQ (reference sequence). DNA for the CDR3: TGTGCCAGCAACCTCTATTCGAATGAGCAGTTCTTC. Its translation: CASNLYSNEQFF.

This clone has just a few counts. This sequence joins TRBV4-1 and TRBJ1-1; D gene uncertain. This CDR3 spans 14 amino acids. The germline V gene encodes CDR1 MGHRA and CDR2 YSYEKL. The V and J ends lost 0 bases and 5 bases respectively, with 10 bases between them. CDR3: CASSQDREGTEAFF. As DNA, the CDR3 is TGCGCCAGCAGCCAAGATCGGGAGGGTACTGAAGCTTTCTTT.

This clone has more than one count but fewer than ten. V is TRBV30 and J is TRBJ1-1, with D perhaps TRBD1 (6 bases). The CDR3 has 11 amino acids. The V end was cut by 8 bases, the J end by 8 bases, with 15 bases between. CDR1 and CDR2 (germline): GTSNPN, SVGIG (reference sequence). The CDR3 sequence is CAHGGATEAFF. The DNA for the CDR3 is TGTGCCCACGGGGGGGCAACGGAAGCTTTCTTT.

The genes are TRBV7-8 and TRBJ1-5; D possibly corresponds to TRBD1 (5 bases). Germline CDR1 SGHVS, CDR2 FQNEAQ. V was trimmed by 2 bases and J by 4 bases, leaving 12 bases between them. CDR3 length: 15 residues. The CDR3 spells CASSLHEGMNQPQHF. The CDR3 DNA reads as TGTGCCAGCAGCTTACACGAGGGGATGAATCAGCCCCAGCATTTT.

The chain combines TRBV28 with TRBJ1-2; weak D call: TRBD1 (5 bases). The CDR3 runs to 14 residues. Germline loops: CDR1 MDHEN, CDR2 SYDVKM. Trimming took off 7 bases at V and 1 base at J, with 13 bases between the two ends. The DNA for the CDR3 is TGTGCCAGCAAGGGGACTAGATTTAACTATGGCTACACCTTC. Protein product: CASKGTRFNYGYTF.

The J gene is TRBJ2-4, the V gene TRBV25-1; D is possibly TRBD1 or TRBD2 (5 bases each). The CDR3 is 16 residues long. Per germline, CDR1 MGHDK and CDR2 SYGVNS. Trimming removed 3 bases at V and 1 base at J, with 13 bases between. CDR3 in amino acids: CASSDEGRLAKNIQYF. The CDR3 coding sequence is TGTGCCAGCAGTGATGAGGGGCGGTTGGCCAAAAACATTCAGTACTTC.

The chain is built from TRBV29-1 and TRBJ1-1; no firm D call. The CDR3 totals 16 residues. V lost 4 bases to trimming and J lost 1 base, with 19 bases between them. Germline-derived CDR1 and CDR2 are SQVTM and ANQGSEA. The CDR3 here is CSVVNVGGFGNTEAFF. The CDR3 nucleotides read TGCAGCGTTGTAAATGTGGGAGGGTTTGGGAACACTGAAGCTTTCTTT.

The chain employs TRBV11-1 and TRBJ2-7; D is unclear. The CDR3 runs to 14 residues. Germline CDR1 SGHAT, CDR2 FQDESV (reference sequence). V lost 0 bases, J lost 2 bases, and 8 bases lay in between. CDR3 sequence reads: CASSLARSTYEQYF. The CDR3 nucleotides read TGTGCCAGCAGCTTAGCGCGCAGCACCTACGAGCAGTACTTC. Together with reference TRBV11-1 and TRBJ2-7, the CDR3 gives the full variable domain: EAEVAQSPRYKITEKSQAVAFWCDPISGHATLYWYRQILGQGPELLVQFQDESVVDDSQLPKDRFSAERLKGVDSTLKIQPAELGDSAMYLCASSLARSTYEQYFGPGTRLTVT.

The chain joins TRBV7-9 to TRBJ2-1; maybe TRBD1 (6 bases). Germline CDR1 and CDR2: SEHNR and FQNEAQ (reference sequence). CDR3 length: 12 residues. Trimming left V 6 bases short and J 10 bases short, with 13 bases between. The CDR3 region has the DNA TGTGCCAGCAGTCTGGACAGTCGCGAGCAGTTCTTC. Translated, it gives CASSLDSREQFF.

This clone has a single count. This chain links TRBV21-1 with TRBJ2-6; the listed D gene, TRBD1, was not tested against the DNA. TRBV21-1 is marked as a pseudogene. This CDR3 has 19 amino acids. The CDR3 loop reads CASSKSLRERDSGANVLTF. The CDR3 coding sequence is TGTGCCAGCAGCAAATCTCTCAGGGAAAGGGATTCTGGGGCCAACGTCCTGACTTTC.

The rearrangement links TRBV28 to TRBJ1-1, with D hard to call. The V gene lost 6 bases and the J gene lost 4 bases, with 15 bases spanning the gap. Germline V gene lookup returns CDR1 MDHEN and CDR2 SYDVKM. The CDR3 loop spans 14 amino acids. CDR3 region: CASSILEGATEAFF. DNA for the CDR3: TGTGCCAGCAGCATTCTTGAAGGCGCCACTGAAGCTTTCTTT.

The J gene is TRBJ1-2, the V gene TRBV27; TRBD1 agrees at 12 bases. The J segment lost 0 bases and the V segment lost 1 base, leaving 15 bases of the junction unmatched. This CDR3 comprises 21 residues. CDR1 and CDR2 (germline): MNHEY, SMNVEV (reference sequence). For the CDR3, the DNA is TGTGCCAGCAGTTTATTGCCCCCCGGGACAGGGGGCTCTAGTGCTAACTATGGCTACACCTTC. Translating gives CASSLLPPGTGGSSANYGYTF.

The chain has TRBV30 and TRBJ1-2; TRBD1 aligns across 7 bases. Trimming took 7 bases from V and 7 from J; bases not matched to a gene: 12. The CDR3 totals 13 residues. Germline-derived CDR1 and CDR2 are GTSNPN and SVGIG (reference sequence). The CDR3, as DNA: TGTGCCTCTTCCCGGGACAGAGCCTTTGGCTACACCTTC. It is translated as CASSRDRAFGYTF.

The J gene is TRBJ1-3, the V gene TRBV4-1, with D possibly matching TRBD1 (5 bases). The CDR3 is 17 residues long. Germline V gene lookup returns CDR1 MGHRA and CDR2 YSYEKL. Trimming took 0 bases from V and 1 from J, leaving 13 bases between them. The CDR3: CASSQDGGGLSGNTIYF. Written as DNA, the CDR3 is TGCGCCAGCAGCCAAGACGGTGGGGGTCTATCTGGAAACACCATATATTTT.

The chain uses TRBV30 and TRBJ1-5, with D unresolved. V was pared by 2 bases and J by 1 base, with 18 bases between. The CDR3 runs to 17 residues. The V gene's germline CDR1 is GTSNPN and CDR2 SVGIG (reference sequence). CDR3 bases: TGTGCCTGGAGTCCCCTGTCGGGCGGGGAAAGCAATCAGCCCCAGCATTTT. It specifies CAWSPLSGGESNQPQHF.

This chain joins TRBV4-2 and TRBJ2-3, with D maybe TRBD1 (5 bases). Deletions cut 0 bases from V and 2 bases from J, with 15 bases between. Looked up from germline, CDR1 is LGHNA and CDR2 is YNFKEQ. The CDR3 contains 17 residues. CDR3 DNA: TGTGCCAGCAGCCAAGATCTTGAAGGGGTAGCCACAGATACGCAGTATTTT. Translated, it gives CASSQDLEGVATDTQYF.

The V call is TRBV6-5, the J call TRBJ2-1; 11 bases are shared with TRBD2. Germline V gene lookup returns CDR1 MNHEY and CDR2 SVGAGI. This CDR3 spans 14 amino acids. V lost 5 bases, J lost 5 bases, and 2 bases stayed unmatched. CDR3 region: CASSVLAGDNEQFF. The DNA for the CDR3 is TGTGCCAGCAGTGTACTAGCGGGGGACAATGAGCAGTTCTTC.